This T cell receptor beta chain was found in a study of T cell responses to AZD1222 COVID-19 vaccine (dated by TCRdb to 2020 to 2022). For the study in its entirety: AZD1222 recipients whose second dose came at about 4 weeks and those whose second dose came at about 12 weeks were combined into one group, since spike-specific TCR depth and breadth did not differ between the two schedules. A total of 233 trial participants underwent TCR sequencing, of whom 200 to 220 had received two doses of AZD1222 and around 25 had received two doses of the MenACWY control vaccine. Trial participants were enrolled into age subgroups of 18-55, 56-69 and 70-plus years, which contained about 150, 28 and 57 TCR-sequenced participants, respectively.

Study-level results and caveats: Participants were mostly white British, with more females than males. The authors suggested clonal diversity may have been underestimated. Reportedly, almost half of the unique spike-specific TCRs recognized epitopes lying outside the regions that are mutated in the B.1.351 and B.1.1.7 variants. Spike-specific TCR breadth and depth rose significantly after two AZD1222 doses compared with day 0 and with MenACWY recipients. Only a handful of AZD1222 recipients were SARS-CoV-2 seropositive at baseline, limiting conclusions about previously exposed vaccinees. Because no samples from the day 14 peak response were available, repertoires could be characterized only after the peak T cell response. Vaccine-associated CD4 TCRs spanned the whole spike protein, with dominant responses in regions 160-218 and 743-854. The 56-69-year group was small, and its depth increase did not reach significance, likely because of low power.

Trimming at the junction amounts to 5 bases on V and 3 bases on J, and the germline ends lie 12 bases apart. Its CDR3 holds 14 amino acids, cysteine through phenylalanine. Only the CDR3 part of the read is kept: 42 bases, read in frame from the first base. The germline V gene gives CDR1 as MNHEY and CDR2 as SVGAGI. The time point label of this sample denotes: baseline before first vaccination. Samples from vaccinated people were obtained from the UK trials COV001 and COV002, which included a single-blind randomized controlled phase 2/3 trial of AZD1222 (ChAdOx1 nCoV-19) in healthy adults. For TCRbeta chain sequencing, PBMC samples from trial participants were taken at day 0 and at day 28 after the second dose. Remarks on this clone: Its specific antigen is unknown. Per-base quality was not reported, and no clone a single base away is much larger than it.

The CDR3 regions of human TCRbeta chains were subjected to immunosequencing. The original pipeline was this. Repertoire TCRs were matched against a reference library of SARS-CoV-2-specific TCRs generated with the MIRA antigen-specificity platform. Breadth meant the fraction of unique TCRs that were SARS-CoV-2-associated, whereas depth meant the fraction of total T cells that were SARS-CoV-2-associated. Using the MIRA data, each spike-specific TCR was assigned both to the spike region to which the TCR was reactive and to a CD4 or CD8 class. Log10-transformed breadth and depth values were compared by one-way ANOVA with Sidak's multiple comparisons tests. TCRdb provides this immuneACCESS table in a form limited to in-frame rearrangements. Some clones are lacking; in checked studies, under half of them reflect an unresolved V gene, and why the rest are absent is not known. V and J calls and clone size are copied from that table; D and trimming were computed from the DNA. The sample has 150,000 to 170,000 clones on record, 88% of them singletons. The top ten hold around 3.2% of the sample.

Rearrangement joined TRBV6-5 to TRBJ2-3, with an unclear D gene assignment. This clonotype originated in an adult in good health. The sample was peripheral blood, taken on day 0 of AZD1222 vaccination. CDR3 reads: CASSPLRGTDTQYF. The nucleotide sequence reads TGTGCCAGCAGTCCCCTCCGAGGTACAGATACGCAGTATTTT.